This entry concerns a single T cell receptor beta chain. The germline V gene has CDR1 SGHAT and CDR2 FQDESV (reference sequence). The length of the CDR3 is 17 residues. Deletions cut 0 bases from V and 3 bases from J, with 15 bases between. Only in-frame clones appear in the TCRdb table, and some are missing; sequencing was by immunoSEQ multiplex PCR. The profile shows approximately 190,000 clones, around four fifths of them singletons. This entry comes from a study of blood T cell repertoires in COVID-19. As for the study in general: Sample material is recorded as cDNA or gDNA derived from T cells, B-cell-depleted T cells, or PBMCs.

The receptor's source is a human donor in a cohort sampled during active COVID-19. Sequencing input: peripheral blood. This chain connects TRBV11-1 to TRBJ2-1; D uncertain. Here the CDR3 reads CASSLALTLTYYNEQFF. The CDR3 bases are TGTGCCAGCAGCTTAGCGCTGACACTGACCTACTACAATGAGCAGTTCTTC.